Following are 30 T cell receptor beta chains from one sample sequenced in a study of blood T cell repertoires in COVID-19. Clones were sequenced by immunoSEQ multiplex PCR, and TCRdb holds only the in-frame ones, with some missing. The sample shows some 370,000 clones, about 90% of them seen only once. Source material: peripheral blood. These TCRs come from a man aged 40-55 years with acute or convalescent COVID-19.

This clone occurred a few times. V and J are TRBV24-1 and TRBJ2-5; 11 nucleotides align to TRBD1. This CDR3 spans 15 amino acids. V gave up 7 bases and J gave up 5 bases; unmatched junction bases: 8. Germline values: CDR1 KGHDR, CDR2 SFDVKD. The CDR3 nucleotides read TGTGCCACCAGAGCGGGACAGGGGGATTCGGAGACCCAGTACTTC. This translates into CATRAGQGDSETQYF.

This clone appeared a single time. The chain has TRBV27 and TRBJ2-2; maybe TRBD1 (6 bases). Germline V gives CDR1 MNHEY, CDR2 SMNVEV (reference sequence). The V gene lost 6 bases and the J gene lost 6 bases, with 11 bases spanning the gap. The length of the CDR3 is 13 residues. The CDR3 loop is CASRKQGPGELFF. CDR3 nucleotide sequence: TGTGCCAGCAGGAAACAGGGTCCCGGGGAGCTGTTTTTT.

The gene calls are TRBV11-2 and TRBJ1-3, with D hard to call. Germline assignment: CDR1 SGHAT and CDR2 FQNNGV. V shed 5 bases and J shed 0 bases, with 11 bases lying between them. CDR3 length equals 15 residues. CDR3 in DNA: TGTGCCAGCAGCCCAAGTGCCTACTCTGGAAACACCATATATTTT. It encodes CASSPSAYSGNTIYF.

This rearrangement joins TRBV9 to TRBJ1-1; D possibly corresponds to TRBD1 (5 bases). The CDR3 runs to 14 residues. Germline CDR1 SGDLS, CDR2 YYNGEE. V lost 0 bases and J lost 4, with 10 bases in between. The DNA for the CDR3 is TGTGCCAGCAGCGTAGACGGGCAGGGCACTGAAGCTTTCTTT. Translated, it gives CASSVDGQGTEAFF.

As regards this clone: The same CDR3 arises from other DNA sequences in this sample as well. This chain connects TRBV9 to TRBJ2-1; D is uncertain. CDR1 is SGDLS, CDR2 YYNGEE, per germline. The ends were cut back, 2 bases at V and 4 bases at J, with 7 bases in the middle. This CDR3 is 13 amino acids long. The CDR3 DNA sequence: TGTGCCAGCAGCGTTTCGGGTTACAATGAGCAGTTCTTC. Its translation is CASSVSGYNEQFF.

J is TRBJ2-3 and V is TRBV5-4; 14 positions agree with TRBD2. The CDR3 sequence is 16 residues long. V was pared by 4 bases and J by 5 bases, with 6 bases of the junction left unmatched. Germline CDR1 and CDR2: SGHNT and YYREEE (reference sequence). CDR3 sequence reads: CASSPGLAGVGDTQYF. CDR3 nucleotides: TGTGCCAGCAGCCCGGGACTAGCGGGAGTGGGAGATACGCAGTATTTT.

This chain links TRBV28 with TRBJ1-1; D not resolved. V was cut by 5 bases and J by 6 bases, with 10 bases left in between. This CDR3 contains 12 residues. Germline lookup yields CDR1 MDHEN and CDR2 SYDVKM. CDR3 sequence (DNA): TGTGCCAGCAGTGGTTCGAGCCCTGAAGCTTTCTTT. It encodes CASSGSSPEAFF.

There are a few counts of this clone. The chain has TRBV27 and TRBJ2-5, with TRBD1 identical over 8 bases. Looked up from germline, CDR1 is MNHEY and CDR2 is SMNVEV (reference sequence). The length of the CDR3 is 14 residues. Germline trimming cut 5 bases from V and 2 bases from J; bases unmatched to any gene: 4. The CDR3 sequence: CASSLRDRQETQYF. Written as DNA, the CDR3 is TGTGCCAGCAGTCTCAGGGACAGGCAAGAGACCCAGTACTTC.

The chain carries TRBV27 and TRBJ2-3; D ambiguous. Trimming took 4 bases from V and 5 from J, leaving 13 bases between them. Germline V CDR1 and CDR2: MNHEY, SMNVEV (reference sequence). CDR3 size: 14 residues. CDR3 DNA sequence: TGTGCCAGCAGTTCGCGCGTTCTGAGAGATACGCAGTATTTT. This codes for CASSSRVLRDTQYF.

The V and J genes are TRBV6-5 and TRBJ1-1, with unresolved D. The CDR3 runs to 15 residues. The germline CDR1 and CDR2 sequences are MNHEY and SVGAGI. Trimming left V 0 bases short and J 0 bases short, with 8 bases between. CDR3 residues: CASSYSPSMNTEAFF. CDR3 nucleotides: TGTGCCAGCAGTTACTCGCCAAGCATGAACACTGAAGCTTTCTTT.

V usage is TRBV19 and J usage is TRBJ1-1; D is unresolved. CDR3 size: 16 residues. V lost 5 bases and J lost 1, with 17 bases in between. CDR1 is LNHDA and CDR2 is SQIVND in the germline V gene (reference sequence). This CDR3 reads CASSPLFGRENTEAFF. For the CDR3, the DNA is TGTGCCAGTAGTCCCCTGTTTGGACGGGAGAACACTGAAGCTTTCTTT.

V and J are TRBV14 and TRBJ2-1, with D perhaps TRBD1 (6 bases). The CDR3 contains 17 residues. CDR1 and CDR2 (germline): SGHDN, FVKESK. Trimming stripped 3 bases from V and 0 bases from J, with 15 bases between. CDR3 residues: CASSQPNRATSYNEQFF. The CDR3 coding sequence is TGTGCCAGCAGCCAGCCGAACAGGGCCACCTCCTACAATGAGCAGTTCTTC.

The chain joins TRBV19 to TRBJ2-1; the match to TRBD2 covers 9 bases. This CDR3 is built from 15 residues. J was trimmed by 8 bases and V by 1 base; bases with no gene match: 6. Germline V gene lookup returns CDR1 LNHDA and CDR2 SQIVND (reference sequence). The CDR3 region is CASSIVGLAGDEQFF. DNA for the CDR3: TGTGCCAGTAGTATAGTGGGACTAGCAGGAGATGAGCAGTTCTTC.

The chain joins TRBV6-6 to TRBJ1-2; 10 bases agree with TRBD1. Trimming removed 6 bases from V and 3 bases from J; junction bases left unmatched: 7. CDR1 and CDR2 from the germline V gene are MNHNY and SVGAGI (reference sequence). The CDR3 runs to 15 residues. The DNA of the CDR3 is TGTGCCAGCAGAGGACAGGGGGGAGAGGACTATGGCTACACCTTC. This sequence encodes CASRGQGGEDYGYTF.

The CDR3 region has the DNA TGTGCCAGTAGTATAGGGGGCAGGGGAAGTGAGCAGTACTTC. Amino acid sequence: CASSIGGRGSEQYF. The gene calls are TRBV19 and TRBJ2-7; possibly TRBD1 for D (6 bases). Trimming left V 1 base short and J 7 bases short, with 14 bases between. Germline CDR1 LNHDA, CDR2 SQIVND (reference sequence). The CDR3 totals 14 residues.

This chain links TRBV5-8 with TRBJ2-7; possibly TRBD2 for D (6 bases). V shed 0 bases and J shed 0 bases, with 7 bases lying between them. Germline loops: CDR1 SGHTS, CDR2 YDEGEE. CDR3 length equals 14 residues. CDR3 amino acids: CASSLVGSSYEQYF. The CDR3 coding sequence is TGTGCCAGCAGCTTGGTCGGGAGCTCCTACGAGCAGTACTTC.

The J gene is TRBJ1-1, the V gene TRBV2; 10 bases match TRBD1. With 5 bases clipped from V and 3 bases from J, the junction kept 6 bases outside the gene matches. Germline loops: CDR1 SNHLY, CDR2 FYNNEI. CDR3 length: 15 amino acids. The CDR3 here is CASSPRTGGYTEAFF. The CDR3 bases are TGTGCCAGCAGTCCCCGGACAGGGGGGTACACTGAAGCTTTCTTT.

The chain carries TRBV28 and TRBJ1-6; possible D gene TRBD1, 6 bases. The CDR3 loop spans 18 amino acids. Germline CDR1 and CDR2: MDHEN and SYDVKM. Trimming pared 5 bases from V and 10 bases from J, leaving 27 bases between. The CDR3 nucleotides read TGTGCCAGCAGTCCTCCTCCGCCTATCCGGGACATCGGATCACCCCTCCACTTT. Amino acids: CASSPPPPIRDIGSPLHF.

The J gene is TRBJ1-1, the V gene TRBV11-2; D unclear. Germline values: CDR1 SGHAT, CDR2 FQNNGV. Trimming removed 2 bases at V and 3 bases at J, with 16 bases between. This CDR3 spans 16 amino acids. This CDR3 reads CASSLTGSVIDTEAFF. As DNA, the CDR3 is TGTGCCAGCAGCTTAACGGGTTCGGTCATAGACACTGAAGCTTTCTTT.

This clone was observed a few times. V usage is TRBV6-1 and J usage is TRBJ1-3; no clear D. Germline V lookup: CDR1 MNHNS, CDR2 SASEGT. V was pared by 3 bases and J by 0 bases, with 9 bases between. This CDR3 spans 15 amino acids. CDR3 sequence (DNA): TGTGCCAGCAGTGAGCTAGGTCTCTCTGGAAACACCATATATTTT. It is translated as CASSELGLSGNTIYF.

This chain links TRBV27 with TRBJ2-2, with 7 bases identical to TRBD2. There are 16 residues in the CDR3. V shed 0 bases, J shed 6 bases, and the junction held 7 bases outside the gene matches. Germline V gene data show CDR1 as MNHEY and CDR2 as SMNVEV (reference sequence). CDR3 sequence reads: CASSLSSSGGSGELFF. As DNA, the CDR3 is TGTGCCAGCAGTTTATCGAGTTCGGGGGGATCCGGGGAGCTGTTTTTT.

This chain joins TRBV5-1 and TRBJ2-1; TRBD1 might be the D (6 bases). The CDR3 is 16 amino acids. CDR1 is SGHRS, CDR2 YFSETQ, per germline. V was pared by 4 bases and J by 8 bases, with 22 bases between. The CDR3: CASSLQGSPRVDEQFF. The CDR3 bases are TGCGCCAGCAGCCTACAGGGTTCCCCTCGGGTGGATGAGCAGTTCTTC. The entire variable domain, with the rest obtained from reference TRBV5-1 and TRBJ2-1, is as follows: KAGVTQTPRYLIKTRGQQVTLSCSPISGHRSVSWYQQTPGQGLQFLFEYFSETQRNKGNFPGRFSGRQFSNSRSEMNVSTLELGDSALYLCASSLQGSPRVDEQFFGPGTRLTVL.

The chain links TRBV6-1 to TRBJ2-7; D is perhaps TRBD2 (5 bases). Germline V gives CDR1 MNHNS, CDR2 SASEGT. CDR3 size: 15 residues. V was shortened by 0 bases and J by 2 bases, with 11 bases between the two germline ends. The CDR3 sequence is CASSEAVGEPYEQYF. The CDR3 DNA sequence: TGTGCCAGCAGTGAAGCTGTGGGAGAGCCCTACGAGCAGTACTTC.

This clone has just a few counts. CDR3 protein: CASSIVRGMNTEAFF. The CDR3 DNA is TGTGCCAGTAGTATAGTCAGGGGAATGAACACTGAAGCTTTCTTT. V and J are TRBV19 and TRBJ1-1, with D tentatively TRBD1 (6 bases). The CDR3 sequence is 15 residues long. CDR1 is LNHDA, CDR2 SQIVND, per germline (reference sequence). The V and J ends lost 1 base and 0 bases respectively, with 9 bases between them.

The V call is TRBV9, the J call TRBJ2-7; D gene uncertain. Trimming cost V 4 bases and J 2 bases, with 22 bases left between them. Germline V CDR1 and CDR2: SGDLS, YYNGEE. The CDR3 has 17 residues. CDR3 DNA: TGTGCCAGCAGCACACCCCACCCCGGCGACTTGGCCTACGAGCAGTACTTC. Translating it yields CASSTPHPGDLAYEQYF. Full variable domain (missing parts from reference TRBV9 and TRBJ2-7): DSGVTQTPKHLITATGQRVTLRCSPRSGDLSVYWYQQSLDQGLQFLIQYYNGEERAKGNILERFSAQQFPDLHSELNLSSLELGDSALYFCASSTPHPGDLAYEQYFGPGTRLTVT.

The rearrangement links TRBV9 to TRBJ1-2; D is possibly TRBD1 (5 bases). Germline assignment: CDR1 SGDLS and CDR2 YYNGEE. V was trimmed by 4 bases and J by 0 bases, leaving 19 bases between them. The CDR3 length is 17 residues. CDR3 protein: CASSPEEGLVPNYGYTF. CDR3 nucleotide sequence: TGTGCCAGCAGCCCAGAGGAGGGGTTAGTTCCTAACTATGGCTACACCTTC. The variable domain in full, with the rest retrieved from reference TRBV9 and TRBJ1-2, is DSGVTQTPKHLITATGQRVTLRCSPRSGDLSVYWYQQSLDQGLQFLIQYYNGEERAKGNILERFSAQQFPDLHSELNLSSLELGDSALYFCASSPEEGLVPNYGYTFGSGTRLTVV.

The chain joins TRBV27 to TRBJ1-2; a possible D gene is TRBD1 (5 bases). Germline lookup yields CDR1 MNHEY and CDR2 SMNVEV (reference sequence). The V end was cut by 4 bases, the J end by 6 bases, with 15 bases between. This CDR3 comprises 14 residues. The CDR3 protein is CASSSREAGNGYTF. The DNA of the CDR3 is TGTGCCAGCAGTTCCCGGGAGGCAGGGAATGGCTACACCTTC.

This chain uses TRBV7-9 with TRBJ1-5; no firm D call. The CDR3 loop spans 13 amino acids. Per the germline V gene, CDR1 is SEHNR and CDR2 is FQNEAQ (reference sequence). Trimming stripped 2 bases from V and 4 bases from J, with 6 bases between. CDR3 amino acids: CASSLWANQPQHF. The CDR3 DNA reads TGTGCCAGCAGCTTATGGGCTAATCAGCCCCAGCATTTT. Together with reference TRBV7-9 and TRBJ1-5, the CDR3 gives the full variable domain: DTGVSQNPRHKITKRGQNVTFRCDPISEHNRLYWYRQTLGQGPEFLTYFQNEAQLEKSRLLSDRFSAERPKGSFSTLEIQRTEQGDSAMYLCASSLWANQPQHFGDGTRLSIL.

The gene calls are TRBV7-3 and TRBJ2-1; a possible D gene is TRBD2 (6 bases). The CDR3 totals 13 residues. Per germline, CDR1 SGHTA and CDR2 FQGTGA. Trimming removed 6 bases at V and 6 bases at J, with 12 bases between. The CDR3 here is CASRASASNEQFF. The CDR3 DNA follows: TGTGCCAGCAGGGCTAGCGCGAGCAATGAGCAGTTCTTC.

DNA of the CDR3: TGTGCCAGCATTGGCCCAGAGAACACTGAAGCTTTCTTT. This sequence encodes CASIGPENTEAFF. V is TRBV28 and J is TRBJ1-1; D is uncertain. CDR1 and CDR2 (germline): MDHEN, SYDVKM. V was pared by 7 bases and J by 1 base, with 10 bases between. The CDR3 has 13 residues.